These 9 T cell receptor beta chains share one sample of origin, sequenced in a study of T cell responses to AZD1222 COVID-19 vaccine. Produced via immunoSEQ multiplex PCR; TCRdb's table is partial and in-frame only. This sample has roughly 150,000 clones; roughly 92% occur once, and the top ten carry more than 1.5%. This specimen was peripheral blood, taken on day 0 of AZD1222 vaccination. Receptors originate from an adult in good health.

The V and J genes are TRBV5-1 and TRBJ2-7; D might be TRBD1 or TRBD2, each matching 6 bases. From germline, CDR1 is SGHRS and CDR2 YFSETQ. The CDR3 runs 15 residues. The V gene lost 0 bases and the J gene lost 3 bases, with 13 bases spanning the gap. In DNA form, the CDR3 reads TGCGCCAGCAGCTTGGAGGGGGGAACGGTCTACGAGCAGTACTTC. Its protein is CASSLEGGTVYEQYF.

The gene calls are TRBV19 and TRBJ2-7; D gene uncertain. CDR1 is LNHDA, CDR2 SQIVND, per germline (reference sequence). This CDR3 has 15 amino acids. V gave up 4 bases and J gave up 0 bases, with 13 bases separating them. For the CDR3, the DNA is TGTGCCAGTAGTACCTTTTCCGGAAGCTCCTACGAGCAGTACTTC. Translated, it gives CASSTFSGSSYEQYF.

This clone has only one observation. The chain has TRBV19 and TRBJ2-7; D may correspond to TRBD1 or TRBD2 (6 bases each). The CDR3 has 14 residues. In germline, CDR1 is LNHDA, CDR2 SQIVND (reference sequence). Trimming pared 4 bases from V and 0 bases from J, leaving 10 bases between. The CDR3 nucleotides are TGTGCCAGTAGTACCTGGGGGGCCTCCTACGAGCAGTACTTC. Its translation: CASSTWGASYEQYF. Full variable domain (rest looked up from reference TRBV19 and TRBJ2-7): DGGITQSPKYLFRKEGQNVTLSCEQNLNHDAMYWYRQDPGQGLRLIYYSQIVNDFQKGDIAEGYSVSREKKESFPLTVTSAQKNPTAFYLCASSTWGASYEQYFGPGTRLTVT.

The chain recombines TRBV18 with TRBJ2-5; 7 nucleotides line up with TRBD1. CDR3 length equals 13 residues. The germline V gene encodes CDR1 KGHSH and CDR2 LQKENI. V shed 0 bases and J 5 bases; nucleotides not matched to a gene: 0. CDR3: CASSPPGGETQYF. The CDR3 nucleotides read TGTGCCAGCTCACCACCAGGGGGCGAGACCCAGTACTTC.

This clone was observed a single time. The chain couples TRBV27 to TRBJ2-3, with no clear D. CDR1 is MNHEY, CDR2 SMNVEV, per germline (reference sequence). The V gene lost 2 bases and the J gene lost 0 bases, with 9 bases spanning the gap. CDR3 size: 15 residues. As DNA, the CDR3 is TGTGCCAGCAGTTTAGGCGGTCCTAGCACAGATACGCAGTATTTT. Its translation is CASSLGGPSTDTQYF.

V and J are TRBV9 and TRBJ1-5, with D maybe TRBD1 (6 bases). CDR1 is SGDLS, CDR2 YYNGEE, per germline. The CDR3 is 16 residues long. V was clipped by 4 bases and J by 4 bases, with 18 bases between them. CDR3 residues: CASSPDGGAPNQPQHF. The DNA for the CDR3 is TGTGCCAGCAGCCCCGATGGGGGGGCGCCGAATCAGCCCCAGCATTTT.

The rearrangement joins TRBV19 to TRBJ2-3; no reliable D call. Trimming took off 7 bases at V and 1 base at J, with 9 bases between the two ends. The CDR3 totals 13 residues. Germline CDR1 reads LNHDA; CDR2 reads SQIVND (reference sequence). This chain's CDR3 is CASTWAGTDTQYF. Written as DNA, the CDR3 is TGTGCCAGTACTTGGGCCGGCACAGATACGCAGTATTTT.

This clone has a single count. The CDR3 region has the DNA TGTGCCAGCAGCCAAGAGGACGGTGACAATCAGCCCCAGCATTTT. It is translated as CASSQEDGDNQPQHF. The chain uses TRBV4-2 and TRBJ1-5; D unresolved. V was cut by 0 bases and J by 3 bases, with 9 bases left in between. The germline V gene has CDR1 LGHNA and CDR2 YNFKEQ. The CDR3 is 15 amino acids.

V usage is TRBV28 and J usage is TRBJ1-4; D is unresolved. Germline CDR1 is MDHEN and CDR2 is SYDVKM. The CDR3 has 15 amino acids. V shed 6 bases and J shed 4 bases, with 15 bases lying between them. The CDR3 protein is CASSPRGAGNEKLFF. The CDR3 DNA reads TGTGCCAGCAGCCCTCGTGGAGCGGGTAATGAAAAACTGTTTTTT.